The 11 T cell receptor beta chains presented below share a single source sample, sequenced in a study of blood T cell repertoires in COVID-19. Sequencing used immunoSEQ multiplex PCR; TCRdb keeps in-frame clones, though not all of them. Counted here are fewer than 250,000 clones, more than 75% occurring once; the ten biggest clones make up 7% to 8.5%. What was sequenced was PBMCs or T cells enriched from blood (not recorded which). All receptors derive from a man younger than 40 in a cohort exposed to, infected with or recovered from COVID-19 (not recorded which).

The chain carries TRBV6-5 and TRBJ1-2; 9 bases match TRBD1. The V gene end was trimmed by 6 bases and the J gene end by 8 bases; junction bases not matched to a gene: 13. This CDR3 is 15 amino acids long. Germline V lookup: CDR1 MNHEY, CDR2 SVGAGI. The chain's CDR3 is CASSPGQGKARGYTF. In nucleotides, the CDR3 is TGTGCCAGCAGCCCCGGACAGGGGAAGGCTCGCGGCTACACCTTC.

In its sample, this clone was seen once. J is TRBJ1-4 and V is TRBV7-9; weak D call: TRBD1 (6 bases). The CDR3 is 15 amino acids. V lost 3 bases, J lost 8 bases, and 16 bases lay in between. Germline assignment: CDR1 SEHNR and CDR2 FQNEAQ (reference sequence). The CDR3 loop is CASSLERRGAEKLFF. CDR3 in DNA: TGTGCCAGCAGCTTGGAGCGGCGGGGGGCCGAAAAACTGTTTTTT.

This clone showed up just a few times. This chain links TRBV14 with TRBJ1-6, with D possibly TRBD1 on 5 matching bases. V was trimmed by 7 bases and J by 5 bases, leaving 18 bases between them. There are 16 residues in the CDR3. The germline gives CDR1 SGHDN, CDR2 FVKESK. Written as DNA, the CDR3 is TGTGCCAGCATCAACTACAGGCTAGGGAATAATTCACCCCTCCACTTT. This translates into CASINYRLGNNSPLHF. The full variable domain, with the rest looked up from reference TRBV14 and TRBJ1-6, is EAGVTQFPSHSVIEKGQTVTLRCDPISGHDNLYWYRRVMGKEIKFLLHFVKESKQDESGMPNNRFLAERTGGTYSTLKVQPAELEDSGVYFCASINYRLGNNSPLHFGNGTRLTVT.

The V gene is TRBV28, the J gene TRBJ2-5, with D perhaps matching TRBD1 (7 bases). The CDR3 spans 18 residues. The germline CDR1 and CDR2 sequences are MDHEN and SYDVKM. V dropped 5 bases and J dropped 4 bases, with 26 bases sitting between them. The CDR3, as DNA: TGTGCCAGCAGTCGCACAGGTCTACAGGGGACTTGGGCAGAGACCCAGTACTTC. Amino acids: CASSRTGLQGTWAETQYF.

This chain uses TRBV9 with TRBJ1-3, with 8 nucleotides matching TRBD1. The CDR3 length is 15 residues. Per germline, CDR1 SGDLS and CDR2 YYNGEE. The V and J ends lost 4 bases and 2 bases, in that order; junction bases with no gene match: 5. As DNA, the CDR3 is TGTGCCAGCAGCATGGGGGACAGGCCTGGAAACACCATATATTTT. Translation: CASSMGDRPGNTIYF.

This clone has only one observation. The gene calls are TRBV2 and TRBJ1-2, with 7 bases that match TRBD1. CDR1 SNHLY and CDR2 FYNNEI come from the germline V gene. The CDR3 consists of 14 residues. The V segment lost 7 bases and the J segment 2 bases; nucleotides outside the gene matches: 7. CDR3 sequence: CASTDRVSNYGYTF. The CDR3 nucleotides are TGTGCCAGCACCGACAGGGTTTCAAACTATGGCTACACCTTC.

The gene calls are TRBV7-9 and TRBJ2-1, with a weak D call TRBD2 (5 bases). CDR1 is SEHNR and CDR2 is FQNEAQ in the germline V gene (reference sequence). V lost 7 bases and J 7 bases, leaving 20 bases between the germline ends. The CDR3 covers 15 residues. CDR3 sequence: CASTPSRLRENEQFF. In DNA, the CDR3 is TGTGCCAGCACCCCTTCAAGGCTAAGGGAGAATGAGCAGTTCTTC.

This rearrangement joins TRBV28 to TRBJ2-7; the D gene is possibly TRBD1 (5 bases). The length of the CDR3 is 16 residues. CDR1 and CDR2 from the germline V gene are MDHEN and SYDVKM. Trimming pared 1 base from V and 0 bases from J, leaving 13 bases between. CDR3 loop: CASSLLAGSLSYEQYF. The DNA of the CDR3 is TGTGCCAGCAGTTTATTGGCAGGGTCCCTCTCCTACGAGCAGTACTTC.

This rearrangement joins TRBV27 to TRBJ2-7, with 7 bases that match TRBD1. J gave up 5 bases and V 0 bases, and 4 bases lay outside the gene matches. This CDR3 has 14 residues. Germline V gene sequence: CDR1 MNHEY, CDR2 SMNVEV (reference sequence). In DNA, the CDR3 is TGTGCCAGCAGTTTATCAGCAGGGGGTAACGAGCAGTACTTC. It translates to CASSLSAGGNEQYF.

The chain carries TRBV2 and TRBJ1-4, with D hard to call. The CDR3 has 14 amino acids. V was shortened by 6 bases and J by 5 bases, with 13 bases between the two germline ends. The germline V gene encodes CDR1 SNHLY and CDR2 FYNNEI. The CDR3 region is CASSQQLRNEKLFF. Written as DNA, the CDR3 is TGTGCCAGCAGCCAACAGTTACGCAATGAAAAACTGTTTTTT.

The DNA of the CDR3 is TGTGCCAGCAGCTTATGGGAGAACACAGATACGCAGTATTTT. Its translation is CASSLWENTDTQYF. The chain uses TRBV7-3 and TRBJ2-3, with D maybe TRBD2 (5 bases). CDR1 and CDR2 (germline): SGHTA, FQGTGA. This CDR3 has 14 residues. V was pared by 2 bases and J by 2 bases, with 8 bases between.